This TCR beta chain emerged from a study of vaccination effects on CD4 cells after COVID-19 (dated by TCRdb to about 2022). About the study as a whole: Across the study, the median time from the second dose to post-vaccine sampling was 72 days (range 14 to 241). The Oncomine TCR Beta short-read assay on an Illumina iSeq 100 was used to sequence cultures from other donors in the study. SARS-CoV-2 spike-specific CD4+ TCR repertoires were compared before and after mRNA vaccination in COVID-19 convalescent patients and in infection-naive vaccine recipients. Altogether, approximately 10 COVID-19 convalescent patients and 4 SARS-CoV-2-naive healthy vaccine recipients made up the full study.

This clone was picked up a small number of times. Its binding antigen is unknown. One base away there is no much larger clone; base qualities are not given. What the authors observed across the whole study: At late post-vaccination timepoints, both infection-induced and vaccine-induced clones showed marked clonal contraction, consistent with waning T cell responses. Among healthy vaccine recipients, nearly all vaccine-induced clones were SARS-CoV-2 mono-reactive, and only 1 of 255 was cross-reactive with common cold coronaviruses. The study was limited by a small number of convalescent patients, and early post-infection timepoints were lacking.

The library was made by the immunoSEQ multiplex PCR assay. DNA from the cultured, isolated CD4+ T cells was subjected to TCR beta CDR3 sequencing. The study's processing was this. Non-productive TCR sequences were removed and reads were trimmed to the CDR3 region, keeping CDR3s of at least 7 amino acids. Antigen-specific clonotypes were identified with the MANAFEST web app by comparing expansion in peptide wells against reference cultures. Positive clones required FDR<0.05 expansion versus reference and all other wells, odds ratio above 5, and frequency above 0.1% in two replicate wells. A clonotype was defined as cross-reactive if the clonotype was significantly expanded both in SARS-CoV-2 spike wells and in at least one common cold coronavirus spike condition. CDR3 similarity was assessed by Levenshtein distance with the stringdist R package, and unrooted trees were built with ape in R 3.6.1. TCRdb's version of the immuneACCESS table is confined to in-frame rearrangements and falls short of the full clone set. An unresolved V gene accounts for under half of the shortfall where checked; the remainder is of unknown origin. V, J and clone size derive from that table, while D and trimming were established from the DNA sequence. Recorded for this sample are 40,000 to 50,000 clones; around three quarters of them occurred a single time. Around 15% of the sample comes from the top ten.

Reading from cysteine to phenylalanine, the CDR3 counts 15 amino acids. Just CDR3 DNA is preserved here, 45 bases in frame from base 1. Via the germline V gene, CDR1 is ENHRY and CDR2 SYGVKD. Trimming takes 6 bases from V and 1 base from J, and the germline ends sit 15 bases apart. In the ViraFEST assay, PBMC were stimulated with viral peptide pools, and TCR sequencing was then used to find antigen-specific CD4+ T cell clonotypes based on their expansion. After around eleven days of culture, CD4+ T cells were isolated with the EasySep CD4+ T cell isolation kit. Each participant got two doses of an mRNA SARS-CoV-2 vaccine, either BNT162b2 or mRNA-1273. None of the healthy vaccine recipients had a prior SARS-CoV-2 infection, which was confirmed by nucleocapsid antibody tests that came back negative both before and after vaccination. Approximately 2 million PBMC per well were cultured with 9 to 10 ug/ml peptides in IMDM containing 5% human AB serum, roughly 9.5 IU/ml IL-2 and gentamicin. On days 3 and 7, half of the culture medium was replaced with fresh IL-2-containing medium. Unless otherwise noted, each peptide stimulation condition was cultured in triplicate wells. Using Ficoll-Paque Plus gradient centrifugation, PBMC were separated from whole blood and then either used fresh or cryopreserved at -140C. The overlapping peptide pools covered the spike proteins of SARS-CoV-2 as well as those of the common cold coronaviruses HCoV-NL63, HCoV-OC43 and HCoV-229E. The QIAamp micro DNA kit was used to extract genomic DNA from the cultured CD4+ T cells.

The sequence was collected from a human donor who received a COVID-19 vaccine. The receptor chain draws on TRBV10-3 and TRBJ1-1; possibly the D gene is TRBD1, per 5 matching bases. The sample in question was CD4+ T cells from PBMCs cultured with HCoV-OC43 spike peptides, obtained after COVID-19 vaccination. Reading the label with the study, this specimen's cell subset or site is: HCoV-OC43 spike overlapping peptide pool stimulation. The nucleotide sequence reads TGTGCCATCAGCGGCCCTCAGCAGGGGAACACTGAAGCTTTCTTT. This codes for CAISGPQQGNTEAFF.